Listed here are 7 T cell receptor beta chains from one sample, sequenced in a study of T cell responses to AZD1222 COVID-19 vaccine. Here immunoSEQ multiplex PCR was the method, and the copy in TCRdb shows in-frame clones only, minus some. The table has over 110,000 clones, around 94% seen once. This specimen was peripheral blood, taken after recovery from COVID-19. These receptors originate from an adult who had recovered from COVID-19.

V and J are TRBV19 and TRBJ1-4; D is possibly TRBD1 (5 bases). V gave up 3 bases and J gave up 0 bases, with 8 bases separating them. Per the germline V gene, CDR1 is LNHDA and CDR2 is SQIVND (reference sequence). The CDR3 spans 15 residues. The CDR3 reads CASSIGDATNEKLFF. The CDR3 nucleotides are TGTGCCAGTAGTATCGGGGACGCAACTAATGAAAAACTGTTTTTT. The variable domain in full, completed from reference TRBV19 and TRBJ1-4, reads DGGITQSPKYLFRKEGQNVTLSCEQNLNHDAMYWYRQDPGQGLRLIYYSQIVNDFQKGDIAEGYSVSREKKESFPLTVTSAQKNPTAFYLCASSIGDATNEKLFFGSGTQLSVL.

CDR3 residues: CASSLATGGSSPLHF. Here the CDR3 DNA reads TGTGCCAGCAGTTTAGCCACTGGAGGCAGTTCACCCCTCCACTTT. V gene TRBV27 combines with J gene TRBJ1-6; no firm D call. The germline V gene encodes CDR1 MNHEY and CDR2 SMNVEV (reference sequence). The CDR3 runs to 15 residues. Trimming pared 2 bases from V and 9 bases from J, leaving 14 bases between.

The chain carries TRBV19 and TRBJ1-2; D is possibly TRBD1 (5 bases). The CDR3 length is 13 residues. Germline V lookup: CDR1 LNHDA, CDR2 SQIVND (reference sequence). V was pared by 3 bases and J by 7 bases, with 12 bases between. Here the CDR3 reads CASSIVGDSGYTF. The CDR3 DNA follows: TGTGCCAGTAGTATTGTGGGGGATAGTGGCTACACCTTC.

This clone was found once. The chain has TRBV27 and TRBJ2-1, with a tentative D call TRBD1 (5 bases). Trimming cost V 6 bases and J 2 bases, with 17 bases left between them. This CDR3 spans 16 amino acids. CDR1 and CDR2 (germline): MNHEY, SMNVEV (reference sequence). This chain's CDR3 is CASSFYRQLTYNEQFF. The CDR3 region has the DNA TGTGCCAGCAGCTTCTACAGGCAACTGACCTACAATGAGCAGTTCTTC.

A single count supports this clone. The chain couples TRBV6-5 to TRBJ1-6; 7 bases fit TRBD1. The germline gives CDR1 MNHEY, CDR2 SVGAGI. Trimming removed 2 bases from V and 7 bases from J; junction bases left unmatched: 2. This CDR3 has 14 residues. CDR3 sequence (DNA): TGTGCCAGCAGTTACAGGGGGCCAAATTCACCCCTCCACTTT. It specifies CASSYRGPNSPLHF.

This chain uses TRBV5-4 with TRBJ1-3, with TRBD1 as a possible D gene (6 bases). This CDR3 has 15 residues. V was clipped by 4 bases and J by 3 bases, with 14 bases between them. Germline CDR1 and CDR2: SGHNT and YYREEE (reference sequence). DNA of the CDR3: TGTGCCAGCAGCATTGCAGGGGCCCTTGGAAACACCATATATTTT. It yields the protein CASSIAGALGNTIYF.

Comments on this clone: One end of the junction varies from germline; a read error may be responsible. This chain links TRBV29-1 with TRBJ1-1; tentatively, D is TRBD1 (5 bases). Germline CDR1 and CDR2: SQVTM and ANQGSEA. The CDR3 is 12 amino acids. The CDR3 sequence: CSVEDLDKAPPF. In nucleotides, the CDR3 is TGCAGCGTTGAAGATTTGGACAAAGCCCCTCCGTTT.